This is a list of T cell receptor beta chains from one sample in a study of T cell changes during pregnancy in multiple sclerosis. The method was immunoSEQ multiplex PCR; TCRdb's version includes in-frame clones alone and lacks a portion of them. This table holds 88,000 or so clones, about 91% found once. Here the sequenced sample was peripheral blood, taken before pregnancy. These receptors were taken from a female donor with multiple sclerosis, enrolled in a pregnancy study. CDR3s include the opening cysteine and the closing phenylalanine or tryptophan. A D gene is named only where the DNA matches it firmly. Only part of the rows carry a size: once, few, many, or a class if the clone is expanded.

abundance,d_gene,v_gene,j_gene,CDR3aa,CDR3nt
.,TRBD1,TRBV10-3,TRBJ1-2,CAISDGTGRRPGGYTF,TGTGCCATCAGTGATGGGACAGGGCGCCGTCCTGGAGGCTACACCTTC
.,.,TRBV19,TRBJ1-1,CASLGGRNTEAFF,TGTGCCAGTCTGGGAGGTCGAAACACTGAAGCTTTCTTT
.,TRBD2,TRBV27,TRBJ2-7,CASGDSGETWAYEQYF,TGTGCCAGCGGAGACAGCGGGGAGACCTGGGCCTACGAGCAGTACTTC
once,TRBD1,TRBV4-1,TRBJ1-6,CASSQVAGTANSPLHF,TGCGCCAGCAGCCAAGTTGCTGGGACAGCGAATTCACCCCTCCACTTT
.,TRBD1,TRBV13,TRBJ1-1,CASSSTGQGDTEAFF,TGTGCCAGCAGTTCAACGGGACAGGGGGACACTGAAGCTTTCTTT
.,.,TRBV6-6,TRBJ2-7,CASSWAGDDEQYF,TGTGCCAGCAGTTGGGCAGGCGACGACGAGCAGTACTTC
.,TRBD1,TRBV10-3,TRBJ2-7,CAISPGQDTYEQYF,TGTGCCATCAGTCCGGGACAGGACACCTACGAGCAGTACTTC
once,TRBD1,TRBV5-1,TRBJ1-4,CASSLGQTNEKLFF,TGCGCCAGCAGCCTGGGACAGACTAATGAAAAACTGTTTTTT
.,.,TRBV7-9,TRBJ1-1,CASSPLGGTEAFF,TGTGCCAGCAGCCCTTTAGGCGGAACTGAAGCTTTCTTT
.,TRBD1,TRBV7-8,TRBJ1-2,CASSDPGQGYYGYTF,TGTGCCAGCAGCGACCCGGGACAGGGTTACTATGGCTACACCTTC
.,TRBD1,TRBV6-1,TRBJ1-2,CASSRTGKLYGYTF,TGTGCCAGCAGCAGGACAGGGAAACTCTATGGCTACACCTTC
.,TRBD1,TRBV27,TRBJ1-5,CASSSRTGYQPQHF,TGTGCCAGCAGTTCCCGGACAGGTTATCAGCCCCAGCATTTT
.,TRBD2,TRBV5-1,TRBJ2-6,CASSLEGRVRANVLTF,TGCGCCAGCAGCCTGGAGGGGAGGGTTCGGGCCAACGTCCTGACTTTC
.,.,TRBV4-1,TRBJ1-5,CASSQVVGTSQHF,TGCGCCAGCAGCCAAGTGGTTGGGACATCCCAGCATTTT
.,TRBD1,TRBV30,TRBJ2-3,CAWKGGRTRSTDTQYF,TGTGCCTGGAAAGGGGGCAGGACTCGTAGCACAGATACGCAGTATTTT
.,.,TRBV13,TRBJ2-7,CASSNRSYEQYF,TGTGCCAGCAGCAACAGGTCCTACGAGCAGTACTTC
.,TRBD2,TRBV7-9,TRBJ2-5,CASAGGAYQETQYF,TGTGCCAGCGCCGGGGGGGCGTACCAAGAGACCCAGTACTTC
.,.,TRBV6-5,TRBJ2-7,CASRTGVYEQYF,TGTGCCAGCAGGACCGGGGTCTACGAGCAGTACTTC
.,TRBD2,TRBV6-1,TRBJ2-1,CASSLLAGVNEQFF,TGTGCCAGCAGTTTACTAGCGGGGGTCAATGAGCAGTTCTTC
.,TRBD1,TRBV6-5,TRBJ1-1,CASSFATGGNTEAFF,TGTGCCAGCAGTTTCGCCACAGGGGGCAACACTGAAGCTTTCTTT
.,TRBD2,TRBV7-2,TRBJ2-3,CASSRLATDTQYF,TGTGCCAGCAGTCGACTAGCGACAGATACGCAGTATTTT
.,TRBD1,TRBV5-1,TRBJ2-2,CASSRIGGAGYGPGELFF,TGCGCCAGCAGCCGCATAGGGGGCGCCGGTTATGGCCCCGGGGAGCTGTTTTTT
.,TRBD1,TRBV10-3,TRBJ2-5,CAIRRDRDQETQYF,TGTGCCATCCGACGGGACAGGGACCAAGAGACCCAGTACTTC
.,TRBD2,TRBV7-7,TRBJ2-5,CASSLVKRGCLAGPTQYF,TGTGCTAGCAGCTTAGTAAAGAGGGGATGCTTAGCGGGTCCGACCCAGTACTTC
.,.,TRBV27,TRBJ2-1,CASSLASSYNEQFF,TGTGCCAGCAGTTTGGCTAGCTCCTACAATGAGCAGTTCTTC
once,.,TRBV6-5,TRBJ2-5,CASSYAGGYLGTQYF,TGTGCCAGCAGTTACGCTGGGGGCTATTTAGGGACCCAGTACTTC
.,.,TRBV6-6,TRBJ1-1,CASSYGRSTEAFF,TGTGCCAGCAGTTACGGGCGCAGCACTGAAGCTTTCTTT
.,TRBD2,TRBV19,TRBJ2-7,CASSMPPTGTSTHEQYF,TGTGCCAGTAGTATGCCCCCAACAGGGACTAGTACCCACGAGCAGTACTTC
.,TRBD2,TRBV11-2,TRBJ2-3,CASSFKRGGPVGPDTQYF,TGTGCCAGCAGCTTTAAGCGGGGGGGCCCAGTTGGCCCAGATACGCAGTATTTT
.,.,TRBV2,TRBJ2-1,CASSEGWPGDNEQFF,TGTGCCAGCAGTGAAGGGTGGCCCGGGGACAATGAGCAGTTCTTC
.,TRBD2,TRBV30,TRBJ2-3,CAWTGGGSADTQYF,TGTGCCTGGACGGGAGGCGGTTCGGCAGATACGCAGTATTTT
.,TRBD1,TRBV5-4,TRBJ2-1,CASSLAGTGINEQFF,TGTGCCAGCAGCTTGGCGGGGACAGGGATCAATGAGCAGTTCTTC
.,TRBD2,TRBV6-5,TRBJ2-1,CASRTSGGVDNEQFF,TGTGCCAGCAGGACTAGCGGGGGGGTCGACAATGAGCAGTTCTTC
.,TRBD1,TRBV29-1,TRBJ1-5,CSVPGQAPNQPQHF,TGCAGCGTCCCCGGACAGGCCCCGAATCAGCCCCAGCATTTT
.,TRBD1,TRBV5-1,TRBJ2-2,CASSLEVTGAGTGELFF,TGCGCCAGCAGCTTGGAAGTTACAGGGGCGGGCACCGGGGAGCTGTTTTTT
.,TRBD2,TRBV27,TRBJ2-7,CASSSLGRGGAYEQYF,TGTGCCAGCAGTTCTCTGGGGCGCGGGGGGGCCTACGAGCAGTACTTC
.,.,TRBV12-5,TRBJ1-3,CASGPSGKRSGNTIYF,TGTGCTAGTGGCCCCTCGGGAAAACGATCTGGAAACACCATATATTTT
.,TRBD2,TRBV10-3,TRBJ2-1,CATSVRSGGYEQFF,TGTGCCACCAGCGTTCGTAGCGGGGGTTATGAGCAGTTCTTC
.,.,TRBV6-5,TRBJ2-7,CASSPGVPTYEQYF,TGTGCCAGCAGTCCCGGGGTACCAACCTACGAGCAGTACTTC
.,TRBD2,TRBV4-1,TRBJ2-3,CASSQDQLAGAADTQYF,TGCGCCAGCAGCCAAGATCAACTAGCGGGGGCAGCGGATACGCAGTATTTT
.,.,TRBV29-1,TRBJ2-7,CSVVGGRDSYEQYF,TGCAGCGTTGTGGGTGGCCGGGACTCCTACGAGCAGTACTTC
.,.,TRBV19,TRBJ1-1,CASSIGGGTEAFF,TGTGCCAGTAGTATAGGCGGGGGGACTGAAGCTTTCTTT
.,TRBD1,TRBV11-2,TRBJ2-7,CASSFGTGYEQYF,TGTGCCAGCAGCTTTGGGACAGGCTACGAGCAGTACTTC
.,TRBD1,TRBV23-1,TRBJ2-2,CASSQFSITQPLGQGGTGELFF,TGCGCCAGCAGTCAATTCTCGATTACCCAGCCATTGGGACAGGGTGGAACCGGGGAGCTGTTTTTT
.,TRBD1,TRBV5-1,TRBJ2-6,CASSFGTGGSILSGANVLTF,TGCGCCAGCAGCTTCGGGACAGGGGGCTCTATACTCTCTGGGGCCAACGTCCTGACTTTC
.,.,TRBV21-1,TRBJ2-1,CASSYDTGGSEQFF,TGTGCCAGCAGCTACGACACGGGAGGGAGTGAGCAGTTCTTC
.,TRBD2,TRBV30,TRBJ2-1,CAWSVLAGWQFF,TGTGCCTGGAGTGTACTAGCGGGGTGGCAGTTCTTC